One sample yielded the 20 T cell receptor beta chains listed below, sequenced in a study of blood T cell repertoires in COVID-19. Profiled with immunoSEQ multiplex PCR; TCRdb holds only in-frame clones, not every one. In the table there are 72,000 or so clones, more than 80% of which are singletons. Sequenced: peripheral blood. The source of these receptors is a woman aged 80 or older with active or convalescent COVID-19.

The chain uses TRBV7-9 and TRBJ1-1; D is unclear. V lost 1 base to trimming and J lost 0 bases, with 9 bases between them. The CDR3 extends over 15 amino acids. Germline CDR1 SEHNR, CDR2 FQNEAQ (reference sequence). Here the CDR3 DNA reads TGTGCCAGCAGCTTAGGTAGTTTCATGAACACTGAAGCTTTCTTT. It specifies CASSLGSFMNTEAFF.

The V call is TRBV7-9, the J call TRBJ2-1; 7 nucleotides match TRBD2. V shed 4 bases, J shed 3 bases, and the junction held 6 bases outside the gene matches. The V gene's germline CDR1 is SEHNR and CDR2 FQNEAQ (reference sequence). CDR3 length: 15 residues. The CDR3 coding sequence is TGTGCCAGCAGCTCCTTAGCGGGTATCTACAATGAGCAGTTCTTC. This gives the protein CASSSLAGIYNEQFF. The full variable domain, its missing parts supplied by reference TRBV7-9 and TRBJ2-1, is DTGVSQNPRHKITKRGQNVTFRCDPISEHNRLYWYRQTLGQGPEFLTYFQNEAQLEKSRLLSDRFSAERPKGSFSTLEIQRTEQGDSAMYLCASSSLAGIYNEQFFGPGTRLTVL.

The rearrangement joins TRBV11-3 to TRBJ1-1; no firm D call. The V end lost 4 bases, the J end lost 0 bases, and 6 bases lay between the germline ends. The CDR3 totals 13 residues. Germline V gene sequence: CDR1 SGHNT, CDR2 YENEEA. CDR3 nucleotides: TGTGCCAGCAGCTCCCGTCTGAACACTGAAGCTTTCTTT. Amino acid sequence: CASSSRLNTEAFF.

The V call is TRBV19, the J call TRBJ2-1; tentatively, D is TRBD1 (5 bases). This CDR3 region has 13 residues. CDR1 is LNHDA, CDR2 SQIVND, per germline (reference sequence). The V gene lost 3 bases and the J gene lost 6 bases, with 9 bases spanning the gap. The CDR3 loop is CASSIRTRNEQFF. In DNA, the CDR3 is TGTGCCAGTAGTATCAGGACACGCAATGAGCAGTTCTTC.

The chain combines TRBV11-3 with TRBJ1-2; a possible D gene is TRBD1 (5 bases). In germline, CDR1 is SGHNT, CDR2 YENEEA. The CDR3 is 13 residues long. Trimming cost V 1 base and J 5 bases, with 8 bases left between them. The CDR3 protein is CASSLAQGYGYTF. In DNA, the CDR3 is TGTGCCAGCAGCTTAGCGCAGGGATATGGCTACACCTTC.

In DNA form, the CDR3 reads TGTGCCAGCAGTTTTCTCGACAGGGAGATAGGAGCTTTCTTT. It translates to CASSFLDREIGAFF. The rearrangement uses TRBV28 and TRBJ1-1; TRBD1 agrees at 7 bases. Germline-derived CDR1 and CDR2 are MDHEN and SYDVKM. This CDR3 comprises 14 residues. The ends lost 3 bases at V and 10 bases at J; junction bases unmatched: 11.

The genes are TRBV5-6 and TRBJ2-4; tentative D call: TRBD1 (5 bases). This CDR3 comprises 15 residues. CDR1 and CDR2 (germline): SGHDT, YYEEEE. Trimming removed 4 bases at V and 6 bases at J, with 17 bases between. The CDR3 protein is CASSRGKGWGNIQYF. The CDR3 nucleotides read TGTGCCAGCAGCAGGGGCAAGGGGTGGGGAAACATTCAGTACTTC. Using reference TRBV5-6 and TRBJ2-4 for the parts outside the CDR3, the full variable domain is DAGVTQSPTHLIKTRGQQVTLRCSPKSGHDTVSWYQQALGQGPQFIFQYYEEEERQRGNFPDRFSGHQFPNYSSELNVNALLLGDSALYLCASSRGKGWGNIQYFGAGTRLSVL.

The rearrangement uses TRBV28 and TRBJ2-4; the D gene is possibly TRBD1 (6 bases). Germline-derived CDR1 and CDR2 are MDHEN and SYDVKM. The CDR3 runs to 15 residues. Trimming left V 2 bases short and J 2 bases short, with 10 bases between. CDR3 bases: TGTGCCAGCAGTTTAATGGGGGCAACCAAAAACATTCAGTACTTC. As protein: CASSLMGATKNIQYF.

CDR3 nucleotides: TGTGCCAGCAGCTTAATCGGTCGCGGCGAAAAACTGTTTTTT. Residues: CASSLIGRGEKLFF. This rearrangement joins TRBV7-9 to TRBJ1-4; no clear D. Germline lookup yields CDR1 SEHNR and CDR2 FQNEAQ (reference sequence). Trimming pared 2 bases from V and 8 bases from J, leaving 12 bases between. The CDR3 loop spans 14 amino acids. Full variable domain (rest looked up from reference TRBV7-9 and TRBJ1-4): DTGVSQNPRHKITKRGQNVTFRCDPISEHNRLYWYRQTLGQGPEFLTYFQNEAQLEKSRLLSDRFSAERPKGSFSTLEIQRTEQGDSAMYLCASSLIGRGEKLFFGSGTQLSVL.

CDR3 protein: CASKPDEVANEKLFF. The DNA of the CDR3 is TGTGCCAGCAAGCCAGATGAGGTTGCTAATGAAAAACTGTTTTTT. V and J are TRBV6-5 and TRBJ1-4; D is unclear. V was trimmed by 7 bases and J by 3 bases, leaving 15 bases between them. This CDR3 is 15 amino acids long. CDR1 is MNHEY and CDR2 is SVGAGI in the germline V gene.

The chain joins TRBV2 to TRBJ2-5, with D possibly matching TRBD1 (5 bases). V lost 6 bases, J lost 5 bases, and 13 bases lay in between. Germline V gives CDR1 SNHLY, CDR2 FYNNEI. CDR3 length equals 13 residues. The CDR3, as DNA: TGTGCCAGCAGCCGACAGACGATGGAGACCCAGTACTTC. Translated: CASSRQTMETQYF.

The genes are TRBV6-2 or TRBV6-3 and TRBJ2-7, with 8 bases lining up with TRBD2. This CDR3 contains 14 residues. J gave up 7 bases and V 0 bases, and 5 bases lay outside the gene matches. Germline lookup yields CDR1 MNHEY and CDR2 SVGEGT. The CDR3 region is CASSYSSGGTEQYF. The CDR3 region has the DNA TGTGCCAGCAGTTACTCGAGCGGGGGCACGGAGCAGTACTTC.

This clone occurred once. The chain links TRBV19 to TRBJ2-5; 9 nucleotides agree with TRBD2. V dropped 2 bases and J dropped 5; count of bases not matched to a gene: 6. The length of the CDR3 is 15 residues. Germline CDR1 and CDR2: LNHDA and SQIVND (reference sequence). CDR3: CASSILAGIWETQYF. For the CDR3, the DNA is TGTGCCAGTAGTATACTAGCGGGGATTTGGGAGACCCAGTACTTC.

The chain is built from TRBV21-1 and TRBJ1-4; the listed D gene, TRBD1, was not tested against the DNA. TRBV21-1 is described as a pseudogene. This CDR3 comprises 17 residues. The CDR3 here is CASSKDRTADRDEKLFF. In DNA, the CDR3 is TGTGCCAGCAGCAAAGACAGGACAGCGGACCGAGATGAAAAACTGTTTTTT.

This chain uses TRBV4-1 with TRBJ1-1, with TRBD1 matching over 8 bases. Looked up from germline, CDR1 is MGHRA and CDR2 is YSYEKL. J was trimmed by 1 base and V by 1 base; bases with no gene match: 8. This CDR3 contains 17 residues. This CDR3 is CASSQAGTGRRNTEAFF. In nucleotides, the CDR3 is TGCGCCAGCAGCCAAGCCGGGACAGGTCGGAGGAACACTGAAGCTTTCTTT.

In its sample, this clone was seen once. The V gene is TRBV19, the J gene TRBJ1-4, with 9 bases that match TRBD1. Germline trimming cut 8 bases from V and 8 bases from J; bases unmatched to any gene: 6. The CDR3 length is 13 residues. Germline values: CDR1 LNHDA, CDR2 SQIVND (reference sequence). This CDR3 reads CASQGQGLEKLFF. Written as DNA, the CDR3 is TGTGCCAGTCAGGGACAGGGATTAGAAAAACTGTTTTTT.

This clone showed up just a few times. V usage is TRBV9 and J usage is TRBJ1-6; D is perhaps TRBD1 (6 bases). Trimming shortened V by 3 bases and J by 4 bases, and 17 bases separated the two germline ends. Germline CDR1 and CDR2: SGDLS and YYNGEE. CDR3 length: 17 amino acids. The CDR3 nucleotides are TGTGCCAGCAGCGCAGCACCTGGACAGTCTTATAATTCACCCCTCCACTTT. It codes for CASSAAPGQSYNSPLHF.

This chain uses TRBV14 with TRBJ1-1; 9 nucleotides align to TRBD1. The trim removed 2 bases at V and 14 bases at J, leaving 12 bases unmatched. The CDR3 is 14 amino acids. From germline, CDR1 is SGHDN and CDR2 FVKESK. CDR3 bases: TGTGCCAGCAGCCAAATAACCGGGACAGGGCAGGCCTTCTTT. Amino acid sequence: CASSQITGTGQAFF.

The CDR3 sequence: CASSLAAGGYGYTF. Written as DNA, the CDR3 is TGTGCCAGCAGCCTCGCCGCGGGGGGCTATGGCTACACCTTC. This chain links TRBV7-9 with TRBJ1-2, with TRBD1 as a possible D gene (5 bases). CDR1 and CDR2 from the germline V gene are SEHNR and FQNEAQ (reference sequence). The CDR3 consists of 14 residues. V gave up 5 bases and J gave up 4 bases, with 14 bases separating them.

The CDR3 DNA follows: TGTGCCAGCAGTTACCCCCAGTCGATAGATACGCAGTATTTT. The encoded protein is CASSYPQSIDTQYF. V is TRBV6-5 and J is TRBJ2-3; D call uncertain. Trimming left V 2 bases short and J 5 bases short, with 11 bases between. CDR3 size: 14 residues. The germline V gene has CDR1 MNHEY and CDR2 SVGAGI.